The rows below give T cell receptor beta chains drawn from one sample of a study of T-cell reconstitution after alpha-beta-depleted transplantation in children. Each CDR3 protein gets one entry after TCRdb re-called the PCR reads with MiXCR. The table has hundreds of thousands of distinct CDR3 sequences, over 15% seen once; the top ten hold over 0.95%. Sequencing was performed on PBMCs from the stem cell graft donor, taken from the stem cell graft. These receptors were collected from a human donor who donated a stem cell graft to a child with acute myeloid leukemia. CDR3s include the opening cysteine and the closing phenylalanine or tryptophan. Fields, in order: CDR3 length, clone size, V gene, J gene, D gene, CDR3 protein, CDR3 DNA. A D gene is named only where the DNA matches it firmly. Clone sizes are given selectively: once, few, many, or a class where the clone is expanded.

cdr3_length: 15
clone_size: .
v_call: TRBV4-3
j_call: TRBJ1-6
d_call: .
cdr3_aa: CASSQDMGGYSPLHF
cdr3_nt: TGCGCCAGCAGCCAAGATATGGGGGGTTATTCACCCCTCCACTTT

cdr3_length: 14
clone_size: many
v_call: TRBV20-1
j_call: TRBJ2-5
d_call: .
cdr3_aa: CSARVQQKRETQYF
cdr3_nt: TGCAGTGCTAGAGTACAACAGAAACGAGAGACCCAGTACTTC

cdr3_length: 14
clone_size: few
v_call: TRBV7-2
j_call: TRBJ1-1
d_call: TRBD1
cdr3_aa: CASSDYRGGTEAFF
cdr3_nt: TGTGCCAGCAGCGATTACAGGGGGGGCACTGAAGCTTTCTTT

cdr3_length: 13
clone_size: many
v_call: TRBV20-1
j_call: TRBJ1-1
d_call: TRBD1
cdr3_aa: CSARAKGATEAFF
cdr3_nt: TGCAGTGCTAGAGCCAAGGGGGCCACTGAAGCTTTCTTT

cdr3_length: 16
clone_size: .
v_call: TRBV24-1
j_call: TRBJ2-5
d_call: TRBD1
cdr3_aa: CAASESGTGVSETQYF
cdr3_nt: TGTGCCGCCAGTGAATCCGGGACAGGGGTATCGGAGACCCAGTACTTC

cdr3_length: 15
clone_size: few
v_call: TRBV27
j_call: TRBJ2-7
d_call: .
cdr3_aa: CASSLSSGEPYEQYF
cdr3_nt: TGTGCCAGCAGTTTATCTTCGGGGGAACCCTACGAGCAGTACTTC

cdr3_length: 18
clone_size: few
v_call: TRBV11-2
j_call: TRBJ2-1
d_call: TRBD2
cdr3_aa: CASSQRLAGGRFRSEQFF
cdr3_nt: TGTGCCAGCAGTCAAAGACTAGCGGGGGGGCGTTTTCGTTCTGAGCAGTTCTTC

cdr3_length: 15
clone_size: .
v_call: TRBV4-1
j_call: TRBJ2-3
d_call: .
cdr3_aa: CAISQDSLASSTQYF
cdr3_nt: TGCGCCATCAGCCAAGACAGCCTGGCATCGAGTACGCAGTATTTT

cdr3_length: 16
clone_size: many
v_call: TRBV6-5
j_call: TRBJ1-1
d_call: .
cdr3_aa: CASSYGSRRVNTEAFF
cdr3_nt: TGTGCCAGCAGTTATGGGAGCCGTCGGGTGAACACTGAAGCTTTCTTT

cdr3_length: 16
clone_size: .
v_call: TRBV5-1
j_call: TRBJ2-6
d_call: TRBD1
cdr3_aa: CASSSRQGAGANVLTF
cdr3_nt: TGCGCCAGCAGCTCTCGACAGGGGGCTGGGGCCAACGTCCTGACTTTC

cdr3_length: 16
clone_size: .
v_call: TRBV11-2
j_call: TRBJ2-1
d_call: TRBD2
cdr3_aa: CASSSQGLAAYNEQFF
cdr3_nt: TGTGCCAGCAGCTCCCAGGGACTAGCTGCCTACAATGAGCAGTTCTTC

cdr3_length: 15
clone_size: many
v_call: TRBV5-1
j_call: TRBJ1-3
d_call: .
cdr3_aa: CASSFSGTYGNTIYF
cdr3_nt: TGCGCCAGCAGCTTCTCCGGGACCTACGGAAACACCATATATTTT

cdr3_length: 11
clone_size: many
v_call: TRBV20-1
j_call: TRBJ1-1
d_call: .
cdr3_aa: CSAEGTVEAFF
cdr3_nt: TGCAGTGCCGAGGGGACGGTTGAAGCTTTCTTT

cdr3_length: 14
clone_size: .
v_call: TRBV6-5
j_call: TRBJ2-1
d_call: .
cdr3_aa: CASRYSGQFGEQFF
cdr3_nt: TGTGCCAGCAGGTACTCCGGACAGTTTGGTGAGCAGTTCTTC

cdr3_length: 15
clone_size: .
v_call: TRBV6-1
j_call: TRBJ2-4
d_call: TRBD1
cdr3_aa: CASSRDSQYKNIQYF
cdr3_nt: TGTGCCAGCAGTCGGGACAGTCAGTACAAAAACATTCAGTACTTC

cdr3_length: 12
clone_size: many
v_call: TRBV6-1
j_call: TRBJ2-5
d_call: .
cdr3_aa: CASSEARETQYF
cdr3_nt: TGTGCCAGCAGTGAAGCTAGAGAGACCCAGTACTTC

cdr3_length: 15
clone_size: few
v_call: TRBV29-1
j_call: TRBJ2-5
d_call: TRBD1
cdr3_aa: CSVPIPGQGKETQYF
cdr3_nt: TGCAGCGTGCCAATTCCGGGACAGGGAAAAGAGACCCAGTACTTC

cdr3_length: 13
clone_size: .
v_call: TRBV7-9
j_call: TRBJ1-2
d_call: .
cdr3_aa: CASDRQGMPGYTF
cdr3_nt: TGTGCCAGCGATCGGCAGGGGATGCCTGGCTACACCTTC

cdr3_length: 13
clone_size: few
v_call: TRBV27
j_call: TRBJ2-7
d_call: .
cdr3_aa: CASSLSAGYEQYF
cdr3_nt: TGTGCCAGCAGTTTATCTGCCGGCTACGAGCAGTACTTC

cdr3_length: 15
clone_size: many
v_call: TRBV20-1
j_call: TRBJ1-1
d_call: TRBD1
cdr3_aa: CSAYRGLVMNTEAFF
cdr3_nt: TGCAGTGCCTACAGGGGGCTGGTGATGAACACTGAAGCTTTCTTT

cdr3_length: 17
clone_size: few
v_call: TRBV5-1
j_call: TRBJ2-1
d_call: TRBD1
cdr3_aa: CASSPLGQGADYNEQFF
cdr3_nt: TGCGCCAGCAGCCCCCTCGGACAGGGGGCGGACTACAATGAGCAGTTCTTC

cdr3_length: 13
clone_size: .
v_call: TRBV27
j_call: TRBJ2-3
d_call: TRBD2
cdr3_aa: CATGLVIADTQYF
cdr3_nt: TGTGCCACCGGACTAGTTATCGCAGATACGCAGTATTTT

cdr3_length: 16
clone_size: .
v_call: TRBV4-1
j_call: TRBJ2-1
d_call: TRBD2
cdr3_aa: CASKSLKRGGKDEQFF
cdr3_nt: TGCGCCAGCAAAAGTTTAAAGCGGGGGGGGAAGGATGAGCAGTTCTTC